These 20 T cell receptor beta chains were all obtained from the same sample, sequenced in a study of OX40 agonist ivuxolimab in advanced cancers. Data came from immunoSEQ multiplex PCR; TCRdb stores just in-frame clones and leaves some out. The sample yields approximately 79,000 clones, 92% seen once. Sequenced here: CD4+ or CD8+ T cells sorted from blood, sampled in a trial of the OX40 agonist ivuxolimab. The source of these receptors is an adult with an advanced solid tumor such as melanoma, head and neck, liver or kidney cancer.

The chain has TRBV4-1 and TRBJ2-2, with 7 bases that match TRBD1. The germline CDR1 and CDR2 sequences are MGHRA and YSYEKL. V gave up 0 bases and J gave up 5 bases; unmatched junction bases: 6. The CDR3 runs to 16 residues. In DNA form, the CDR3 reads TGCGCCAGCAGCCAAGATAGAGGGGGCTGGACCGGGGAGCTGTTTTTT. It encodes CASSQDRGGWTGELFF.

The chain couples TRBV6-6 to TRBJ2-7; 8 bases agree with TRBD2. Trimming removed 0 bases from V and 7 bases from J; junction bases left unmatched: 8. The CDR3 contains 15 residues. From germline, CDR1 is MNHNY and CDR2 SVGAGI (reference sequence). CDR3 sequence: CASSYSAGLGEEQYF. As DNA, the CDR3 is TGTGCCAGCAGTTACTCGGCGGGACTAGGAGAAGAGCAGTACTTC.

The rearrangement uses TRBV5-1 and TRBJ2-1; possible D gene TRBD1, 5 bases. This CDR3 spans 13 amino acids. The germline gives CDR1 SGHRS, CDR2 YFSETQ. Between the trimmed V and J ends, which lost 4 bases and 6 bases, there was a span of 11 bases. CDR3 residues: CASSQAQGNEQFF. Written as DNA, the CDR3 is TGCGCCAGCAGCCAGGCCCAGGGCAATGAGCAGTTCTTC.

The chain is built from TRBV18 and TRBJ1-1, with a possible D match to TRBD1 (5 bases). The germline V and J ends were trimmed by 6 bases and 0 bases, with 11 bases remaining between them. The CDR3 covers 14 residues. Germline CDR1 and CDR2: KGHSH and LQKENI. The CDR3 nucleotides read TGTGCCAGCTCCCCGGGGGACCTGAACACTGAAGCTTTCTTT. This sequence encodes CASSPGDLNTEAFF.

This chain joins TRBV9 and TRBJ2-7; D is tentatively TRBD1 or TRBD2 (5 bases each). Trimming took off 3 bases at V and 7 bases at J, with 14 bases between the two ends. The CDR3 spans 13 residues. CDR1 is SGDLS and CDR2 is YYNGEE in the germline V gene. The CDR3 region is CASSGRDGGEQYF. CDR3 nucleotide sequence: TGTGCCAGCAGCGGCCGGGACGGCGGGGAGCAGTACTTC.

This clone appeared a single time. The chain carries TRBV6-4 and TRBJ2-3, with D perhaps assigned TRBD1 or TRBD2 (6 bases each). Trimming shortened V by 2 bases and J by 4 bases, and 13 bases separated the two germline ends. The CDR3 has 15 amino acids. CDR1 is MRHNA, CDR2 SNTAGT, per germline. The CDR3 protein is CASSDLGGAADTQYF. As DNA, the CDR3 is TGTGCCAGCAGTGACCTGGGGGGCGCAGCAGATACGCAGTATTTT.

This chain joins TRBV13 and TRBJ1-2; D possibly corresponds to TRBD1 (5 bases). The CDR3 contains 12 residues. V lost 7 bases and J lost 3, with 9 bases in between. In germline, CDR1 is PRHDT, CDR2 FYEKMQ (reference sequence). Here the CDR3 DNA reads TGTGCCAGCACCGGGGGGGACTATGGCTACACCTTC. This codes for CASTGGDYGYTF.

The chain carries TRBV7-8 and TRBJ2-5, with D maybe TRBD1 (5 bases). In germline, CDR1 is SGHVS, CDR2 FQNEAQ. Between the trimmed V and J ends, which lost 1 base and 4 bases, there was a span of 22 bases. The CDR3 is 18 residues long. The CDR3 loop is CASSLGFIGVQPGETQYF. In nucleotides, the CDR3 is TGTGCCAGCAGCTTAGGGTTCATAGGGGTCCAGCCGGGAGAGACCCAGTACTTC.

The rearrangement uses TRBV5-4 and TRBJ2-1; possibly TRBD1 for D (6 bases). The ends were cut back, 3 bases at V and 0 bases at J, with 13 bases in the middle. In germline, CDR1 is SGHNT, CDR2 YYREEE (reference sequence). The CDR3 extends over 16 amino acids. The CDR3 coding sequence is TGTGCCAGCAGCTCCCTGACAGGCGGCTCCTACAATGAGCAGTTCTTC. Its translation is CASSSLTGGSYNEQFF.

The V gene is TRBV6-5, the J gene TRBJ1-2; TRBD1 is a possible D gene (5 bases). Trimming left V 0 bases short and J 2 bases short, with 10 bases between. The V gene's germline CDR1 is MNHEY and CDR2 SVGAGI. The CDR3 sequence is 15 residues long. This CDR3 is CASSYSKGLNYGYTF. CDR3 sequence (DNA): TGTGCCAGCAGTTACTCGAAGGGACTAAACTATGGCTACACCTTC.

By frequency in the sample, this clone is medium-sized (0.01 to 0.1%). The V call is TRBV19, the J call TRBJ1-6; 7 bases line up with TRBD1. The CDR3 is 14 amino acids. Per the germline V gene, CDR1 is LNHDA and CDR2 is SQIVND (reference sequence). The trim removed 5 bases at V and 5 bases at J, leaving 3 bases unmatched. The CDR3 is CASSPGTDNSPLHF. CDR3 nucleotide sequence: TGTGCCAGTAGTCCAGGGACAGATAATTCACCCCTCCACTTT. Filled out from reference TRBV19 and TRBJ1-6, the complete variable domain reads DGGITQSPKYLFRKEGQNVTLSCEQNLNHDAMYWYRQDPGQGLRLIYYSQIVNDFQKGDIAEGYSVSREKKESFPLTVTSAQKNPTAFYLCASSPGTDNSPLHFGNGTRLTVT.

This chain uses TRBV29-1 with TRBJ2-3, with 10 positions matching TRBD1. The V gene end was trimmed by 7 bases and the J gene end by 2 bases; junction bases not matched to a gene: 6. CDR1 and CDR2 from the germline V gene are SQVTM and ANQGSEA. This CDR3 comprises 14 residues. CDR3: CSAPGTGVTDTQYF. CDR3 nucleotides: TGCAGCGCGCCCGGGACAGGGGTCACAGATACGCAGTATTTT.

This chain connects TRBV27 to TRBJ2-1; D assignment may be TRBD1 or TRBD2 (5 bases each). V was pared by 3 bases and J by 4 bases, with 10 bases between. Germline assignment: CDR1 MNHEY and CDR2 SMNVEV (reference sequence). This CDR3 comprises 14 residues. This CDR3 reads CASSFGGTYNEQFF. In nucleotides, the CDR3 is TGTGCCAGCAGTTTTGGGGGAACATACAATGAGCAGTTCTTC.

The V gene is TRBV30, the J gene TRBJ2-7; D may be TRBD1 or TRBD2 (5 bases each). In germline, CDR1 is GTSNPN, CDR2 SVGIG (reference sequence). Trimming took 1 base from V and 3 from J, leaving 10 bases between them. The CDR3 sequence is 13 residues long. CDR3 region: CAWSAGTIYEQYF. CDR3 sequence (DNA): TGTGCCTGGAGTGCCGGGACGATCTACGAGCAGTACTTC.

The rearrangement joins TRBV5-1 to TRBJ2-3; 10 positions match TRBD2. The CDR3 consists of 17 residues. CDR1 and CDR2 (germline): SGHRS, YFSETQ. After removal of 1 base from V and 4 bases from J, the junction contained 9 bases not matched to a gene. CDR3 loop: CASSLWSSGGGADTQYF. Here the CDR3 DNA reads TGCGCCAGCAGCTTGTGGTCTAGCGGGGGTGGCGCAGATACGCAGTATTTT.

The chain's CDR3 is CASSTLDVGAPLHF. The CDR3 coding sequence is TGTGCCAGCAGCACTTTGGACGTAGGTGCACCCCTCCACTTT. The rearrangement uses TRBV7-6 and TRBJ1-6; unclear D gene. The germline V gene encodes CDR1 SGHVS and CDR2 FNYEAQ. This CDR3 region has 14 residues. V was shortened by 5 bases and J by 11 bases, with 16 bases between the two germline ends.

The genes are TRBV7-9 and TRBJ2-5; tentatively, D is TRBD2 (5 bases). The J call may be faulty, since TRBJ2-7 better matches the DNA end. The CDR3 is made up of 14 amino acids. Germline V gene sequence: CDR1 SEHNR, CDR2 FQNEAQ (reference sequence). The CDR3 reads CASSPIRGFYEQYF. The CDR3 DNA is TGTGCCAGCAGCCCGATTCGAGGGTTCTACGAGCAGTACTTC.

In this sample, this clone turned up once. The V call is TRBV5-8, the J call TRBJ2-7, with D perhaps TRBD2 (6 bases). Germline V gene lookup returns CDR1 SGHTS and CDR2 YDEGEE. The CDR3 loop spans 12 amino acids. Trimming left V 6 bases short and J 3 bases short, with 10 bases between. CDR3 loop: CASTGLNYEQYF. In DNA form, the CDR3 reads TGTGCCAGCACTGGACTAAACTACGAGCAGTACTTC.

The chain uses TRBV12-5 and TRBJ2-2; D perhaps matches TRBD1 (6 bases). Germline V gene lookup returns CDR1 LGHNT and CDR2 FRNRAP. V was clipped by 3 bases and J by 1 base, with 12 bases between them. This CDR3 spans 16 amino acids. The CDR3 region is CASGFSQTGNTGELFF. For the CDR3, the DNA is TGTGCTAGTGGTTTTTCCCAGACAGGGAACACCGGGGAGCTGTTTTTT. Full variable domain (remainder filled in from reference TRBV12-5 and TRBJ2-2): DARVTQTPRHKVTEMGQEVTMRCQPILGHNTVFWYRQTMMQGLELLAYFRNRAPLDDSGMPKDRFSAEMPDATLATLKIQPSEPRDSAVYFCASGFSQTGNTGELFFGEGSRLTVL.

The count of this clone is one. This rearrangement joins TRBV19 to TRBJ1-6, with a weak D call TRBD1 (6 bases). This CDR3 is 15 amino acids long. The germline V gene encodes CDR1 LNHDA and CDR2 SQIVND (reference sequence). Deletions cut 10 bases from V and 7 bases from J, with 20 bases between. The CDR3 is CATSLTDSLNSPLHF. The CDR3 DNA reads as TGTGCCACCTCTCTCACGGACAGTTTGAATTCACCCCTCCACTTT.